One TCR beta chain is described in this entry. Its antigen is currently not known. Base qualities are missing; no much larger clone stands one base away. The germline V gene (reference sequence) specifies SEHNR as CDR1 and FQNEAQ as CDR2. From the cysteine through the phenylalanine, the CDR3 covers 13 amino acids. This entry keeps only the CDR3 DNA: 39 bases, framed from base 1. V drops 5 bases and J drops 3 bases, leaving 10 bases in between. Collaborating institutions collected whole blood in K2EDTA tubes following their own protocols. Collaborator samples were shipped for TCRbeta analysis as frozen whole blood, isolated PBMCs, or DNA extracted from either sample type. This entry belongs to a study of blood T cell repertoires in COVID-19 (dated by TCRdb to about 2020). Turning to the overall study: The collaborator samples originated in the United States, Italy and Spain and spanned the acute and convalescent phases of COVID-19. The prospective study material was composed of cDNA or gDNA derived from T cells, B-cell-depleted T cells, or PBMCs. Deeply sampled blood TCRbeta repertoires from subjects exposed to, actively infected with, or recovered from COVID-19 were included in the dataset. The repertoires were released in a freely available public database intended as a resource for research on the immune response to SARS-CoV-2. Samples were obtained from the ongoing ImmuneRACE study (first 160 participants) and from about 1,300 subjects provided by 6 global collaborators. The sample metadata nearly always contained a de-identified subject ID, COVID-19 status, age in years and sex. Where HLA class I and class II types were available, the types were taken from metadata supplied by the sample provider, not from assay-based typing.

TCRbeta CDR3 regions were amplified from genomic DNA using the immunoSEQ Assay, a bias-controlled multiplex PCR. The paper's processing steps were these. The number of nucleated cells in each sample was estimated by amplification of reference gene primers within the assay. Sequence reads were collapsed and filtered to measure the absolute abundance of every unique TCRbeta CDR3 rearrangement. For each sample, productive Simpson clonality was calculated by taking the square root of Simpson's diversity index across productive rearrangements. The clones in this table, taken by TCRdb from immuneACCESS, are in-frame only. Not every clone is retained; where verified, under half of the shortfall comes from an unresolved V gene, and the cause of the rest is unknown. V and J calls and clone size follow that table, whereas D and trimming were derived from the DNA. The sample table holds around 150,000 clones, of which under 85% were seen once. The ten largest clones capture over 7% of the sample.

The paper's findings and limits, for the study overall: How much clinical and demographic metadata was included differed by source and by participant, and the metadata was provided uncurated.

The sequence is built from TRBV7-9 and TRBJ1-1; a weak D assignment points to TRBD1 (6 bases agree). This sequence originates from a man in his fifties with active or convalescent COVID-19. The specimen sequenced was peripheral blood. The bases are TGTGCCAGCAGCCTCCGGACAGACACTGAAGCTTTCTTT. This gives the protein CASSLRTDTEAFF.